This TCR beta chain derives from a study of blood T cell repertoires in COVID-19 (dated by TCRdb to 2020 to 2022). Concerning the study at large: Collaborator samples came from the United States, Italy and Spain and covered acute and convalescent phases of COVID-19. The repertoires were made available in a free public database intended to serve as a resource for research on the immune response to SARS-CoV-2. The dataset comprised deeply sampled blood TCRbeta repertoires from subjects exposed to, actively infected with, or recovered from COVID-19. Where available, HLA class I and class II types were taken from metadata supplied by the sample provider and were not determined by assay-based typing. Samples came from the ongoing ImmuneRACE study (first 160 participants) plus 1,254 subjects from 6 global collaborators. The material from the prospective study consisted of cDNA or gDNA derived from T cells, B-cell-depleted T cells, or PBMCs. The sample metadata nearly always contained a de-identified subject ID, COVID-19 status, age in years and sex. Study-wide conclusions, independent of this receptor: The amount of clinical and demographic metadata varied by source and participant and was provided uncurated.

Enrolling through a virtual design, the prospective study's participants ranged in age from roughly 18 to 95 years and lived across roughly 24 United States geographic areas. Cohort assignment in the prospective study relied on participant-reported clinical history from a screening survey and a study questionnaire. In the prospective study, mobile phlebotomists collected whole blood, serum and a nasopharyngeal or oropharyngeal swab from each participant. Additional blood draws and questionnaires over an approximately 2-month period could optionally be provided by prospective study participants. Blood samples from the prospective study were shipped frozen or at room temperature prior to DNA extraction. V drops 2 bases and J drops 3 bases, leaving 10 bases in between. Including the terminal cysteine and phenylalanine, the CDR3 comprises 14 residues. The entry retains the CDR3 DNA only, 42 bases that are in frame from base 1. According to the germline V gene, CDR1 reads SGHTA and CDR2 reads FQGTGA.

Worth noting for this clone: Its cognate antigen has yet to be identified. No base quality values were provided; no much bigger clone lies one nucleotide off.

TCRbeta CDR3 regions were amplified from genomic DNA using the immunoSEQ Assay, a bias-controlled multiplex PCR. The source study handled its data this way. The number of nucleated cells in each sample was estimated by amplification of reference gene primers within the assay. Sequence reads were collapsed and filtered to measure the absolute abundance of every unique TCRbeta CDR3 rearrangement. Productive Simpson clonality was computed per sample as the square root of Simpson's diversity index over productive rearrangements. Sourced from immuneACCESS, this table was stored by TCRdb with only in-frame sequences that have V and J called. A share of the clones is absent; for the studies checked, an unresolved V gene accounts for under half, and the remainder has no known explanation. The D gene and trimming were derived from the DNA, and the V and J assignments and clone size from that table. The sample data list about 220,000 clones, and about 86% of these were observed just once. Clones ranked in the top ten supply roughly 15% of the sample.

The sequence was collected from a woman between 45 and 65 years old with acute COVID-19. The chain couples TRBV7-3 to TRBJ1-2, with no confidently assigned D gene. The sequencing sample was made of PBMCs or T cells enriched from blood (not recorded which). The DNA reads TGTGCCAGCAGCTTATATCCCCGGGACTATGGCTACACCTTC. Its amino acids are CASSLYPRDYGYTF.